One T cell receptor (beta chain) is described in this entry. This clonotype is classified as medium-sized (0.01 to 0.1%). It has no known antigen specificity. No base-level quality is on record; no much larger clone is a single base apart. Sequencing instrument: Illumina MiSeq. TCRdb's own reprocessing of the public reads used fastp at Q25 and MiXCR and kept productive beta chains. Rows with a matching CDR3 protein are joined into one entry that keeps the most common DNA and genes. This sample has a few thousand distinct CDR3 sequences in its table, and about 9.3% of those were observed once. Clones ranked in the top ten supply less than 7.5% of the sample. This sample is drawn from a study. The CDR3 contains 15 residues, cysteine and phenylalanine counted. Of the read, only the CDR3 DNA is kept; its 45 bases are in frame from base 1. The germline V gene (reference sequence) sets CDR1 to DFQATT and CDR2 to SNEGSKA. The germline V and J ends show losses of 4 bases and 7 bases respectively, and no gene match explains 11 bases of the junction.

The sequence was obtained from a human donor with rheumatoid arthritis. This chain is built from TRBV20-1 and TRBJ2-5; 11 bases in the junction line up with TRBD2. What was sequenced was CD4+ T cells from synovial fluid. The CDR3 in this case is CSAISGTSGSGTQYF. The bases read TGCAGTGCTATTTCCGGGACTAGCGGTTCAGGGACCCAGTACTTC.